The subject of this entry is one TCR beta chain. Germline loops: CDR1 SGHVS, CDR2 FQNEAQ. The length of the CDR3 is 16 residues. Trimming removed 5 bases from V and 1 base from J, with 14 bases in between. This record comes from a study of blood T cell repertoires in COVID-19. Study background: Acute and convalescent COVID-19 specimens originated in the United States, Italy and Spain. The cDNA or gDNA used as material had been derived from T cells, B-cell-depleted T cells, or PBMCs.

Authors' methods: It was from reference gene primer amplification that nucleated cell counts were estimated. This table comes from immunoSEQ multiplex PCR, and its TCRdb copy is limited to in-frame clones, with some not included. The D gene and trimming were derived from the DNA, and the V and J assignments and clone size from that table. The profile shows approximately 54,000 clones, about nine tenths of them singletons. This TCR was sampled from a woman in her thirties or forties with active COVID-19. Sequenced: peripheral blood. The gene calls are TRBV7-8 and TRBJ2-2; D uncertain. The CDR3 is CASSPRGGLNTGELFF. Written as DNA, the CDR3 is TGTGCCAGCAGCCCCCGCGGCGGCCTGAACACCGGGGAGCTGTTTTTT.